This TCR beta chain was retrieved from a study of blood T cell repertoires in COVID-19 (dated by TCRdb to the early 2020s). Background for the entire study: Collaborator samples came from the United States, Italy and Spain and covered acute and convalescent phases of COVID-19. The sample metadata nearly always contained a de-identified subject ID, COVID-19 status, age in years and sex. Subjects who had been exposed to COVID-19, were actively infected with it, or had recovered from it provided the deeply sampled blood TCRbeta repertoires that made up the dataset. The repertoires were released in a freely available public database intended as a resource for research on the immune response to SARS-CoV-2. HLA class I and class II types, where available, came from metadata supplied by the sample provider rather than from assay-based typing. Samples were obtained from the ongoing ImmuneRACE study (first 160 participants) and from over 1,000 subjects provided by 6 global collaborators. The prospective study material was composed of cDNA or gDNA derived from T cells, B-cell-depleted T cells, or PBMCs.

The germline V gene yields SGHAT for CDR1 and FQNNGV for CDR2. The junction carries 16 bases between V and J, which are trimmed by 3 bases and 5 bases respectively. The CDR3 measures 15 amino acids from cysteine to phenylalanine. Only the CDR3 portion is preserved as DNA: 45 bases, with reading frame beginning at the first base. General conclusions and limits of the study: The amount of clinical and demographic metadata varied by source and participant and was provided uncurated.

Collaborating institutions collected whole blood in K2EDTA tubes following their own protocols. Collaborator samples were shipped for TCRbeta analysis as frozen whole blood, isolated PBMCs, or DNA extracted from either sample type. The immunoSEQ Assay, a bias-controlled multiplex PCR, was used to amplify TCRbeta CDR3 regions from genomic DNA. Concerning the study's data processing: Nucleated cell counts per sample were estimated from amplification of reference gene primers within the assay. Sequence reads were collapsed and filtered to measure the absolute abundance of every unique TCRbeta CDR3 rearrangement. For each sample, productive Simpson clonality was calculated by taking the square root of Simpson's diversity index across productive rearrangements. The source is immuneACCESS, and TCRdb retained only in-frame sequences with V and J called. Part of the clones is not carried over; for the studies checked, unresolved V genes explain less than half of this, and the remainder is unexplained. Clone size and the V and J calls come from that table; the DNA yielded D and trimming. The sample has tens of thousands of clones on record, just over 85% of them singletons. The ten largest make up roughly 5% of the sample.

This clone came up a few times. Its binding antigen is unknown. The sample holds no much larger clone one base away, and base qualities are not on file. Sequenced material: peripheral blood. The TCR sequence derives from a woman aged 65 to 85 with active COVID-19. The chain uses TRBV11-2 and TRBJ1-2, with the D gene not clear enough to name. CDR3 protein: CASSFFAPGKYGYTF. The DNA sequence is as follows: TGTGCCAGCAGCTTTTTTGCGCCCGGGAAGTATGGCTACACCTTC.